This is a list of T cell receptor beta chains from one sample in a study of blood T cell repertoires in COVID-19. Assay: immunoSEQ multiplex PCR; the TCRdb copy retains only in-frame clones and omits some. The sample records more than 120,000 clones, roughly nine tenths being singletons. The sample taken for sequencing was peripheral blood. Every receptor here comes from a human donor in a cohort sampled during active COVID-19. Both conserved end residues are part of each CDR3. The D gene is left open where the match is weak. Rows give clone size only sometimes, using once, few, many, or a class for an expanded clone.

length	V	J	D	size	CDR3	DNA
16	TRBV10-3	TRBJ1-5	TRBD1	.	CAISDSDRGLGQPQHF	TGTGCCATCAGTGATTCCGACAGGGGGCTGGGTCAGCCCCAGCATTTT
15	TRBV4-3	TRBJ2-7	.	.	CASSQDRLGGGEQYF	TGCGCCAGCAGCCAAGATAGGTTAGGGGGGGGCGAGCAGTACTTC
13	TRBV2	TRBJ2-7	.	.	CASSPPPGYEQYF	TGTGCCAGCAGCCCTCCACCCGGTTACGAGCAGTACTTC
19	TRBV18	TRBJ2-5	TRBD2	once	CASSPMRGLAGSSEETQYF	TGTGCCAGCTCACCAATGAGAGGACTAGCGGGGTCATCAGAAGAGACCCAGTACTTC
12	TRBV5-4	TRBJ2-2	TRBD1	.	CASSPDRGWLFF	TGTGCCAGCAGCCCGGACAGGGGGTGGTTGTTTTTT
12	TRBV29-1	TRBJ2-5	.	.	CSVALAQETQYF	TGCAGCGTTGCTCTAGCACAAGAGACCCAGTACTTC
12	TRBV19	TRBJ1-2	TRBD1	.	CASGRGPYGYTF	TGTGCCAGTGGAAGGGGGCCCTATGGCTACACCTTC
15	TRBV7-3	TRBJ1-1	.	.	CASSFSPNMNTEAFF	TGTGCCAGCAGCTTCTCTCCCAACATGAACACTGAAGCTTTCTTT
11	TRBV12-3/TRBV12-4	TRBJ2-5	.	.	CASSSMETQYF	TGTGCCAGCAGTTCCATGGAGACCCAGTACTTC
17	TRBV4-3	TRBJ2-1	.	.	CASSQAPGKGKYNEQFF	TGCGCCAGCAGCCAAGCCCCAGGTAAGGGGAAATACAATGAGCAGTTCTTC
15	TRBV5-4	TRBJ2-1	TRBD2	.	CASSLGAGGPDGQFF	TGTGCCAGCAGCTTGGGAGCGGGGGGGCCTGACGGGCAGTTCTTC
13	TRBV6-5	TRBJ1-2	.	.	CASLRSREGGYTF	TGTGCCAGCCTCCGGTCCAGGGAAGGTGGCTACACCTTC
13	TRBV12-3/TRBV12-4	TRBJ2-7	.	once	CAICAQPSCEQYF	TGTGCCATCTGCGCCCAACCTAGCTGCGAGCAGTACTTC
16	TRBV19	TRBJ1-1	TRBD1	.	CASSPRQGVRYTEAFF	TGTGCCAGTAGTCCCCGACAGGGGGTTCGGTACACTGAAGCTTTCTTT
13	TRBV12-3/TRBV12-4	TRBJ1-1	.	.	CASSLLQNTEAFF	TGTGCCAGCAGTTTATTACAGAACACTGAAGCTTTCTTT
12	TRBV20-1	TRBJ1-2	.	.	CSASGRDYGYTF	TGCAGTGCTAGTGGGCGGGACTATGGCTACACCTTC
15	TRBV6-6	TRBJ1-1	.	.	CASTLRVILNTEAFF	TGTGCCAGCACCCTTCGAGTAATTTTGAACACTGAAGCTTTCTTT